The 23 T cell receptor beta chains presented below share a single source sample, sequenced in a study of regulatory T cells in long-lasting Graves disease. Time point denoted: persistent/refractory GD, antithyroid drugs over 5 years with positive TRAb. PBMC-extracted RNA yielded the TCR library. iRepertoire HTBI primers and Arm-PCR of CDR3 regions built TCR beta libraries. TCRdb itself ran the multiplex PCR reads through MiXCR, one entry per CDR3 protein. The sample holds fewer than 400,000 distinct CDR3 sequences; roughly a fifth are singletons and the top ten take 29%. The specimen comprised peripheral blood mononuclear cells (PBMCs), sampled when the disease was refractory, from a patient treated with antithyroid drugs. The receptors were sampled from a female donor with Graves disease.

This clonotype was detected a few times. CDR3 bases: TGTGCCAGCAACCCAAGGCGCTCGTGGGGCAATCAGCCCCAGCATTTT. This sequence encodes CASNPRRSWGNQPQHF. The J gene is TRBJ1-5, the V gene TRBV6-1, with no clear D. Germline V CDR1 and CDR2: MNHNS, SASEGT. Trimming shortened V by 7 bases and J by 2 bases, and 18 bases separated the two germline ends. This CDR3 comprises 16 residues.

This clonotype was counted many times. This chain uses TRBV3-1 with TRBJ2-1; 13 nucleotides match TRBD2. This CDR3 spans 17 amino acids. V dropped 4 bases and J dropped 0; count of bases not matched to a gene: 3. Germline assignment: CDR1 LGHDT and CDR2 YNNKEL (reference sequence). CDR3 amino acids: CASSPRLAGGSYNEQFF. The CDR3 coding sequence is TGTGCCAGCAGCCCCCGACTAGCGGGAGGCTCCTACAATGAGCAGTTCTTC.

This clonotype was seen repeatedly, ten times or more. J is TRBJ1-5 and V is TRBV12-3 or TRBV12-4; a possible D gene is TRBD1 (6 bases). The length of the CDR3 is 17 residues. The V and J ends lost 3 bases and 3 bases respectively, with 18 bases between them. The CDR3 loop is CASSFDPGQFNNQPQHF. Here the CDR3 DNA reads TGTGCCAGCAGTTTCGACCCAGGACAGTTCAACAATCAGCCCCAGCATTTT.

The rearrangement joins TRBV7-2 to TRBJ2-1, with a possible D match to TRBD2 (5 bases). Germline values: CDR1 SGHTA, CDR2 FQGNSA. The CDR3 is made up of 12 amino acids. V lost 6 bases, J lost 8 bases, and 11 bases lay in between. The CDR3: CASRGVAYEQFF. DNA of the CDR3: TGTGCCAGCAGGGGAGTAGCGTATGAGCAGTTCTTC.

This clonotype was detected ten times or more. The V gene is TRBV27, the J gene TRBJ1-5; the D gene is possibly TRBD1 (5 bases). The germline V gene encodes CDR1 MNHEY and CDR2 SMNVEV (reference sequence). The CDR3 has 13 residues. Trimming took off 5 bases at V and 4 bases at J, with 9 bases between the two ends. CDR3 sequence: CASSLRQNQPQHF. The CDR3 DNA is TGTGCCAGCAGTCTCAGACAGAATCAGCCCCAGCATTTT.

This clonotype was detected many times. The chain joins TRBV11-2 to TRBJ1-1; 9 bases are shared with TRBD1. Germline V gene lookup returns CDR1 SGHAT and CDR2 FQNNGV. The ends lost 1 base at V and 0 bases at J; junction bases unmatched: 12. The CDR3 is made up of 19 amino acids. The CDR3 DNA follows: TGTGCCAGCAGCTTAGCCCTAACCGGGACAGGGCAGATGAACACTGAAGCTTTCTTT. Translating gives CASSLALTGTGQMNTEAFF.

This clonotype has at least ten counts. The chain links TRBV5-1 to TRBJ1-1; possible D gene TRBD1, 6 bases. Trimming removed 3 bases at V and 4 bases at J, with 13 bases between. Germline CDR1 reads SGHRS; CDR2 reads YFSETQ. The CDR3 runs to 14 residues. Here the CDR3 DNA reads TGCGCCAGCAGCTGGGGGCCTGGGGGCACTGAAGCTTTCTTT. Its protein is CASSWGPGGTEAFF.

This chain joins TRBV15 and TRBJ2-6, with TRBD2 as a possible D gene (6 bases). The CDR3 sequence is 17 residues long. Germline-derived CDR1 and CDR2 are LNHNV and YYDKDF (reference sequence). Trimming took off 6 bases at V and 1 base at J, with 16 bases between the two ends. The CDR3 is CATRRRLVRSGANVLTF. As DNA, the CDR3 is TGTGCCACCAGACGGAGACTAGTCAGGTCTGGGGCCAACGTCCTGACTTTC.

The chain is built from TRBV18 and TRBJ1-5; D gene ambiguous. CDR1 is KGHSH, CDR2 LQKENI, per germline. V was clipped by 2 bases and J by 0 bases, with 11 bases between them. The CDR3 runs to 16 residues. The CDR3 loop reads CASSPRSGDSNQPQHF. CDR3 bases: TGTGCCAGCTCACCAAGGAGTGGTGATAGCAATCAGCCCCAGCATTTT.

This clonotype was counted many times. The chain employs TRBV7-3 and TRBJ2-7; 8 positions agree with TRBD1. The CDR3 sequence is 13 residues long. With V trimmed by 5 bases and J by 5 bases, 5 bases remained unmatched. The germline V gene encodes CDR1 SGHTA and CDR2 FQGTGA. CDR3 protein: CASSLGQGDEQYF. In nucleotides, the CDR3 is TGTGCCAGCAGCCTTGGACAGGGTGACGAGCAGTACTTC.

This clonotype was detected ten times or more. This chain connects TRBV11-2 to TRBJ2-5; D not resolved. Trimming left V 1 base short and J 1 base short, with 10 bases between. The CDR3 has 15 amino acids. Germline V gene data show CDR1 as SGHAT and CDR2 as FQNNGV. The CDR3 region has the DNA TGTGCCAGCAGCTTAGTATCGGGCTCCCAAGAGACCCAGTACTTC. Its translation: CASSLVSGSQETQYF.

Ten or more counts support this clonotype. The rearrangement joins TRBV12-3 or TRBV12-4 to TRBJ2-7, with D maybe TRBD1 (6 bases). The CDR3 totals 13 residues. V was cut by 5 bases and J by 3 bases, with 11 bases left in between. The CDR3 here is CASSRTVYYEQYF. The CDR3 nucleotides are TGTGCCAGCAGTCGGACAGTCTACTACGAGCAGTACTTC.

The V and J genes are TRBV10-3 and TRBJ2-7; D uncertain. Trimming shortened V by 0 bases and J by 4 bases, and 4 bases separated the two germline ends. The CDR3 loop spans 12 amino acids. Germline CDR1 is ENHRY and CDR2 is SYGVKD. The CDR3: CAISESWYEQYF. CDR3 nucleotide sequence: TGTGCCATCAGTGAGTCGTGGTACGAGCAGTACTTC.

This clonotype has a count of ten or more. The gene calls are TRBV2 and TRBJ1-1; no clear D gene. V was trimmed by 7 bases and J by 7 bases, leaving 13 bases between them. The germline CDR1 and CDR2 sequences are SNHLY and FYNNEI. This CDR3 spans 12 amino acids. The DNA of the CDR3 is TGTGCCAGCACCAGGCGGATGATTGAAGCTTTCTTT. Translating gives CASTRRMIEAFF.

As regards this clonotype: A much more abundant neighbour one base away suggests this may be a read error. The gene calls are TRBV12-5 and TRBJ2-7; tentatively, D is TRBD2 (6 bases). Looked up from germline, CDR1 is LGHNT and CDR2 is FRNRAP. V shed 7 bases and J shed 2 bases, with 21 bases lying between them. The CDR3 runs to 16 residues. The CDR3 sequence is CASDREQDYLAYEQYF. The CDR3 nucleotides are TGTGCTAGTGATCGAGAGCAGGACTATCTGGCCTACGAGCAGTACTTC.

This clonotype was counted at least ten times. The genes are TRBV12-3 or TRBV12-4 and TRBJ1-1, with TRBD1 matching over 10 bases. There are 13 residues in the CDR3. With 6 bases clipped from V and 4 bases from J, the junction kept 2 bases outside the gene matches. The CDR3: CASRGTGATEAFF. Here the CDR3 DNA reads TGTGCCAGCAGAGGGACAGGGGCCACTGAAGCTTTCTTT.

This clonotype was observed many times. The V call is TRBV6-2 or TRBV6-3, the J call TRBJ2-5; 7 positions match TRBD2. Germline V CDR1 and CDR2: MNHEY, SVGEGT. The CDR3 is 16 amino acids. J was trimmed by 4 bases and V by 2 bases; bases with no gene match: 10. CDR3 sequence (DNA): TGTGCCAGCAGTTACACGGGCAGCGGGGATAGAGAGACCCAGTACTTC. Protein product: CASSYTGSGDRETQYF.

The CDR3 DNA is TGTGCCAGCAGCCCCTTTACAGTGAACACTGAAGCTTTCTTT. It yields the protein CASSPFTVNTEAFF. The V call is TRBV3-1, the J call TRBJ1-1, with D unclear. In germline, CDR1 is LGHDT, CDR2 YNNKEL (reference sequence). V shed 4 bases and J shed 0 bases, with 9 bases lying between them. The CDR3 is made up of 14 amino acids. The full variable domain, completed using reference TRBV3-1 and TRBJ1-1, is DTAVSQTPKYLVTQMGNDKSIKCEQNLGHDTMYWYKQDSKKFLKIMFSYNNKELIINETVPNRFSPKSPDKAHLNLHINSLELGDSAVYFCASSPFTVNTEAFFGQGTRLTVV.

V usage is TRBV27 and J usage is TRBJ2-3; 8 positions match TRBD2. Germline trimming cut 4 bases from V and 3 bases from J; bases unmatched to any gene: 9. Germline CDR1 MNHEY, CDR2 SMNVEV (reference sequence). The CDR3 is made up of 16 amino acids. The CDR3 nucleotides read TGTGCCAGCAGTTGGCGGAGCGGGAGCTCTACAGATACGCAGTATTTT. Protein product: CASSWRSGSSTDTQYF.

As for this clonotype: A read error is possible here, since a much larger clone lies one base away. The chain recombines TRBV2 with TRBJ1-4; D is uncertain. CDR3 length: 12 residues. Looked up from germline, CDR1 is SNHLY and CDR2 is FYNNEI. The ends were cut back, 7 bases at V and 7 bases at J, with 10 bases in the middle. DNA for the CDR3: TGTGCCAGCAAGGCGCTCGGTGAAAAACTGTTTTTT. It is translated as CASKALGEKLFF.

This clonotype was detected ten times or more. The J gene is TRBJ2-5, the V gene TRBV7-3; D is ambiguous. V lost 1 base and J lost 2, with 11 bases in between. The CDR3 has 15 residues. Germline V gene data show CDR1 as SGHTA and CDR2 as FQGTGA. The CDR3 nucleotides read TGTGCCAGCAGCTTAAATGGCGTGCTACAAGAGACCCAGTACTTC. This gives the protein CASSLNGVLQETQYF.

In its sample, this clonotype was seen a few times. The chain carries TRBV3-1 and TRBJ2-7; 9 bases are shared with TRBD1. This CDR3 spans 15 amino acids. The germline V gene encodes CDR1 LGHDT and CDR2 YNNKEL (reference sequence). J lost 5 bases, V lost 3 bases, and 8 bases had no gene match. CDR3 in amino acids: CASSQGTGRKDEQYF. The DNA of the CDR3 is TGTGCCAGCAGCCAGGGGACAGGGAGAAAGGACGAGCAGTACTTC.

This clonotype was recorded many times. V gene TRBV6-1 combines with J gene TRBJ2-7; D gene ambiguous. V lost 6 bases to trimming and J lost 0 bases, with 9 bases between them. The germline gives CDR1 MNHNS, CDR2 SASEGT. The CDR3 spans 13 residues. The CDR3 nucleotides are TGTGCCAGCAGGCCCGGAGCCTCCTACGAGCAGTACTTC. Protein sequence: CASRPGASYEQYF.